The source of this T cell receptor beta chain is a study of shared clonotypes between healthy human individuals. All participating donors were Caucasian adults from Nashville, Tennessee. The study separated CD4+ cells into CD45RA+ naive and CD45RA-negative memory subsets. The material for each subset, its genomic DNA, was split evenly across several immunoSEQ plates. TCRdb's copy holds only in-frame clones and misses some; the assay was immunoSEQ multiplex PCR. The sample lists approximately 1.4 million clones, approximately 98% occurring once. The length of the CDR3 is 16 residues. From germline, CDR1 is SGHRS and CDR2 YFSETQ. V lost 5 bases and J 0 bases, leaving 17 bases between the germline ends.

The chain couples TRBV5-1 to TRBJ1-1; D is perhaps TRBD1 (5 bases). The source material was naive CD4+ T cells sorted from blood. Subset here: CD45RA+ positively selected. The receptor's source is a young man in good health. This chain's CDR3 is CASRLATAAMNTEAFF. CDR3 sequence (DNA): TGCGCCAGCAGGTTAGCGACAGCGGCGATGAACACTGAAGCTTTCTTT.